This T cell receptor (beta chain) was recorded in a study of blood T cell repertoires in COVID-19. The wider study: Samples of COVID-19 (acute and convalescent) were obtained from the United States, Italy and Spain. T cells, B-cell-depleted T cells, or PBMCs provided the cDNA or gDNA that served as material.

The CDR3 extends over 13 amino acids. V shed 7 bases and J shed 3 bases, with 10 bases lying between them. The germline V gene encodes CDR1 LNHDA and CDR2 SQIVND (reference sequence). The data were produced by immunoSEQ multiplex PCR, yet TCRdb's version contains in-frame clones alone and is incomplete. The sample has fewer than 180,000 clones; about 85% are singletons. Source material: peripheral blood. The genes are TRBV19 and TRBJ1-5; D unresolved. This clonotype originated in a woman aged 55-75 years with active or convalescent COVID-19. CDR3 sequence reads: CASTILYNQPQHF. CDR3 bases: TGTGCCAGTACAATACTCTACAATCAGCCCCAGCATTTT. Variable domain in full (rest from reference TRBV19 and TRBJ1-5): DGGITQSPKYLFRKEGQNVTLSCEQNLNHDAMYWYRQDPGQGLRLIYYSQIVNDFQKGDIAEGYSVSREKKESFPLTVTSAQKNPTAFYLCASTILYNQPQHFGDGTRLSIL.